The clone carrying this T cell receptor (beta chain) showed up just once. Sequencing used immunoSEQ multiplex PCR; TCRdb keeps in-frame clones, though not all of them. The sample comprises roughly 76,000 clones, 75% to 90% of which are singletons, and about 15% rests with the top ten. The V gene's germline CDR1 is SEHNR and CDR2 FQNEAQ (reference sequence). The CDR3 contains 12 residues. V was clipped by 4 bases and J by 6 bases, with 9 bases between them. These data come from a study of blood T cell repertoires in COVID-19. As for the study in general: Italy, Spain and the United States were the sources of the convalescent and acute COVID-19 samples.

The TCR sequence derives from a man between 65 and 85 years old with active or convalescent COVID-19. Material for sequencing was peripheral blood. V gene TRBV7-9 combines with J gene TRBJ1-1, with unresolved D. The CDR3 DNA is TGTGCCAGCAGCTCCCCTATGTCTGAAGCTTTCTTT. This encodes CASSSPMSEAFF.